This entry lists 27 T cell receptor beta chains sequenced from one sample in a study of spatial heterogeneity in lung cancer. Indicated time point: sample taken at primary tumor resection. Study results and limitations: It was found that expanded intratumoral alpha and beta TCR counts tracked tumor mutation counts.

Antigens of these TCRs are unknown. TCRdb redid the calling of the 5' RACE reads with MiXCR, one entry per CDR3 protein. The repertoire holds around 4,000 distinct CDR3 sequences, with approximately 8% as singletons. The specimen was lung tumor tissue, collected at surgery. These receptors were obtained from a male donor with early-stage non-small cell lung cancer.

This clonotype ranks as medium-sized. The rearrangement links TRBV4-3 to TRBJ1-5, with TRBD1 as a possible D gene (6 bases). Trimming removed 0 bases at V and 5 bases at J, with 11 bases between. The CDR3 consists of 15 residues. Per germline, CDR1 LGHNA and CDR2 YSLEER. The CDR3 coding sequence is TGCGCCAGCAGCCAAGATACAGGGTGGTATCAGCCCCAGCATTTT. Its protein product is CASSQDTGWYQPQHF.

By sample share, this clonotype is medium-sized. The V and J genes are TRBV29-1 and TRBJ2-3, with TRBD2 matching over 8 bases. CDR3 length: 15 amino acids. Germline CDR1 SQVTM, CDR2 ANQGSEA. J gave up 1 base and V 8 bases, and 11 bases lay outside the gene matches. CDR3 DNA: TGCAGCCTCGGTTCCGGGGGGGGACGCACAGATACGCAGTATTTT. Amino acid sequence: CSLGSGGGRTDTQYF.

This CDR3 is CASSQETSGGDVQETQYF. In DNA, the CDR3 is TGCGCCAGCAGCCAAGAAACTAGCGGGGGGGATGTCCAAGAGACCCAGTACTTC. This sequence joins TRBV4-3 and TRBJ2-5; TRBD2 aligns across 13 bases. V shed 0 bases, J shed 1 base, and the junction held 5 bases outside the gene matches. Germline CDR1 is LGHNA and CDR2 is YSLEER. There are 18 residues in the CDR3.

Worth noting for this clonotype: The junction and the germline gene differ at one end; a read error may be behind it. This sequence joins TRBV7-7 and TRBJ2-2; no clear D. The CDR3 is made up of 13 amino acids. Germline values: CDR1 SSHAT, CDR2 FNYEAQ (reference sequence). CDR3 region: CASSQGPTGELFF. In DNA form, the CDR3 reads TGTGCTAGCAGCCAAGGGCCAACAGGGGAGCTGTTTTTT.

This clonotype is labeled medium-sized. This chain links TRBV28 with TRBJ1-2; no firm D call. Trimming left V 1 base short and J 0 bases short, with 12 bases between. There are 16 residues in the CDR3. Germline loops: CDR1 MDHEN, CDR2 SYDVKM. CDR3 DNA: TGTGCCAGCAGTTTATTGGACGGAGGTCCTAACTATGGCTACACCTTC. It specifies CASSLLDGGPNYGYTF.

This clonotype is deemed medium-sized. The CDR3 sequence is CSAGQGGETQYF. In DNA form, the CDR3 reads TGCAGTGCTGGACAGGGAGGAGAGACCCAGTACTTC. The chain carries TRBV20-1 and TRBJ2-5; the match to TRBD1 covers 8 bases. Germline lookup yields CDR1 DFQATT and CDR2 SNEGSKA (reference sequence). This CDR3 region has 12 residues. Losses at the gene ends were 5 bases for V and 4 bases for J; bases not matched to a gene: 3.

By its share, this clonotype is medium-sized. The rearrangement joins TRBV24-1 to TRBJ1-1, with D uncertain. From germline, CDR1 is KGHDR and CDR2 SFDVKD. The CDR3 contains 17 residues. V gave up 2 bases and J gave up 0 bases, with 15 bases separating them. CDR3 DNA: TGTGCCACCAGTGATTCCCGGCGTGGACGGATGAACACTGAAGCTTTCTTT. Its protein is CATSDSRRGRMNTEAFF.

Judged by abundance, this clonotype is medium-sized. The DNA for the CDR3 is TGTGCCTGGAGTTGGGGAAGGGATTACACAGATACGCAGTATTTT. Translated, it gives CAWSWGRDYTDTQYF. The chain combines TRBV30 with TRBJ2-3; D is ambiguous. V was pared by 2 bases and J by 2 bases, with 14 bases between. The CDR3 length is 15 residues. Germline V gene data show CDR1 as GTSNPN and CDR2 as SVGIG (reference sequence).

By share, this clonotype counts as medium-sized (0.01 to 0.1%). The rearrangement links TRBV30 to TRBJ1-5; 8 bases agree with TRBD1. The CDR3 loop spans 16 amino acids. The V segment lost 1 base and the J segment 4 bases; nucleotides outside the gene matches: 9. Germline V gives CDR1 GTSNPN, CDR2 SVGIG (reference sequence). DNA for the CDR3: TGTGCCTGGAGTGAGGGGGGGACAGGACGTAATCAGCCCCAGCATTTT. It yields the protein CAWSEGGTGRNQPQHF.

Regarding this clonotype: A much larger clonotype is one base distant, so this may be a read error. This chain joins TRBV14 and TRBJ2-1, with 7 nucleotides matching TRBD2. V trimming: 6 bases; J trimming: 9 bases; junction bases outside the gene matches: 17. Germline CDR1 and CDR2: SGHDN and FVKESK. The CDR3 extends over 16 amino acids. CDR3 DNA sequence: TGTGCCAGCAGTCTTGGCGGGAGAGGCCGTGTAGGTGAGCAGTTCTTC. Amino acids: CASSLGGRGRVGEQFF.

Judged by abundance, this clonotype is medium-sized (0.01 to 0.1%). The chain couples TRBV20-1 to TRBJ1-1; tentatively, D is TRBD1 (5 bases). Germline V gene sequence: CDR1 DFQATT, CDR2 SNEGSKA (reference sequence). The CDR3 extends over 13 amino acids. V was cut by 0 bases and J by 9 bases, with 14 bases left in between. This CDR3 reads CSARERDGVQAFF. CDR3 in DNA: TGCAGTGCTAGAGAGAGGGACGGAGTACAAGCTTTCTTT.

This clonotype ranks as medium-sized. V usage is TRBV5-1 and J usage is TRBJ2-1, with D possibly matching TRBD1 (6 bases). The CDR3 contains 17 residues. V was clipped by 4 bases and J by 3 bases, with 20 bases between them. Germline CDR1 and CDR2: SGHRS and YFSETQ. CDR3 protein: CASSQESTGKVYNEQFF. CDR3 nucleotide sequence: TGCGCCAGCAGCCAAGAATCCACAGGGAAGGTCTACAATGAGCAGTTCTTC.

This clonotype counts as large. The rearrangement uses TRBV20-1 and TRBJ2-5, with D unclear. Trimming stripped 6 bases from V and 1 base from J, with 15 bases between. Germline CDR1 and CDR2: DFQATT and SNEGSKA (reference sequence). CDR3 length: 14 amino acids. Here the CDR3 DNA reads TGCAGTGCCCCCTCGGGCGCCCGCCAAGAGACCCAGTACTTC. As protein: CSAPSGARQETQYF.

This clonotype was observed at least ten times. This rearrangement joins TRBV10-3 to TRBJ2-1; 8 nucleotides agree with TRBD2. This CDR3 is built from 14 residues. The V gene end was trimmed by 7 bases and the J gene end by 5 bases; junction bases not matched to a gene: 7. CDR1 and CDR2 from the germline V gene are ENHRY and SYGVKD. The CDR3 nucleotides are TGTGCCATCAACCTCAGCGGGAGCAACAATGAGCAGTTCTTC. The encoded protein is CAINLSGSNNEQFF.

Many counts were recorded for this clonotype. The CDR3 region has the DNA TGTGCCAGCAGTTACTCGACTCTAGCTGGCTACGAGCAGTACTTC. Translated, it gives CASSYSTLAGYEQYF. The chain has TRBV6-5 and TRBJ2-7; weak D call: TRBD2 (5 bases). V lost 0 bases and J lost 3, with 12 bases in between. From germline, CDR1 is MNHEY and CDR2 SVGAGI. The CDR3 sequence is 15 residues long.

This clonotype occurred a few times. The rearrangement joins TRBV12-3 or TRBV12-4 to TRBJ2-2; D uncertain. Trimming took off 8 bases at V and 1 base at J, with 5 bases between the two ends. The CDR3 totals 12 residues. In DNA form, the CDR3 reads TGTGCCAGCTCCAGGAACACCGGGGAGCTGTTTTTT. Its translation is CASSRNTGELFF.

In the case of this clonotype: Given a much more abundant clone one base away, this may be a read error. The chain carries TRBV2 and TRBJ2-1, with D unresolved. The germline V and J ends were trimmed by 6 bases and 7 bases, with 7 bases remaining between them. The CDR3 length is 11 residues. CDR1 and CDR2 from the germline V gene are SNHLY and FYNNEI. The CDR3 coding sequence is TGTGCCAGCAGAGACAAGAATGAGCAGTTCTTC. It codes for CASRDKNEQFF.

By proportion, this clonotype is medium-sized (0.01 to 0.1%). The chain joins TRBV6-2 or TRBV6-3 to TRBJ1-2; 8 bases agree with TRBD1. This CDR3 region has 15 residues. J lost 4 bases, V lost 3 bases, and 7 bases had no gene match. Per the germline V gene, CDR1 is MNHEY and CDR2 is SVGEGT. CDR3 protein: CASSYPGQGSYGYTF. CDR3 nucleotides: TGTGCCAGCAGTTATCCCGGACAGGGAAGCTATGGCTACACCTTC.

This clonotype was counted only a few times. This sequence joins TRBV7-2 and TRBJ2-7; D might be TRBD1 (5 bases). The CDR3 consists of 16 residues. Germline V gene sequence: CDR1 SGHTA, CDR2 FQGNSA. V was cut by 1 base and J by 4 bases, with 17 bases left in between. The CDR3 nucleotides are TGTGCCAGCAGCTTAGTAACGTCTGCAGGGCGTTACGAGCAGTACTTC. As protein: CASSLVTSAGRYEQYF.

Sample share makes this clonotype medium-sized. The chain joins TRBV29-1 to TRBJ2-7; 13 nucleotides line up with TRBD2. The V gene's germline CDR1 is SQVTM and CDR2 ANQGSEA. This CDR3 is 14 amino acids long. The ends lost 4 bases at V and 1 base at J; junction bases unmatched: 1. CDR3 DNA sequence: TGCAGCGTTGGGACTAGCGGGAGTTCCTACGAGCAGTACTTC. Amino acids: CSVGTSGSSYEQYF.

The chain has TRBV7-2 and TRBJ2-5; the D gene is possibly TRBD1 (6 bases). Trimming stripped 4 bases from V and 7 bases from J, with 13 bases between. The CDR3 is 13 residues long. Germline-derived CDR1 and CDR2 are SGHTA and FQGNSA. CDR3 residues: CASSSRQERTQYF. The CDR3 DNA follows: TGTGCCAGCAGCTCCCGACAGGAGAGGACCCAGTACTTC.

By proportion, this clonotype is medium-sized (0.01 to 0.1%). Here the CDR3 DNA reads TGTGCCAGCAGCCAAGTGGACAGCAGCTATGGCTACACCTTC. Translating gives CASSQVDSSYGYTF. The chain links TRBV4-2 to TRBJ1-2, with D possibly being TRBD1 (6 bases). Germline assignment: CDR1 LGHNA and CDR2 YNFKEQ. Trimming took 1 base from V and 4 from J, leaving 10 bases between them. The CDR3 extends over 14 amino acids.

This clonotype has ten or more counts. The J gene is TRBJ1-4, the V gene TRBV18, with no clear D. Germline V gives CDR1 KGHSH, CDR2 LQKENI. The V end was cut by 0 bases, the J end by 5 bases, with 7 bases between. This CDR3 has 14 residues. The CDR3 reads CASSPPGSNEKLFF. Written as DNA, the CDR3 is TGTGCCAGCTCACCACCAGGGTCGAATGAAAAACTGTTTTTT. Full variable domain (outside the CDR3, taken from reference TRBV18 and TRBJ1-4): NAGVMQNPRHLVRRRGQEARLRCSPMKGHSHVYWYRQLPEEGLKFMVYLQKENIIDESGMPKERFSAEFPKEGPSILRIQQVVRGDSAAYFCASSPPGSNEKLFFGSGTQLSVL.

This clonotype was counted many times. The chain recombines TRBV12-3 or TRBV12-4 with TRBJ2-6; D unclear. The CDR3 has 14 residues. V dropped 5 bases and J dropped 4 bases, with 9 bases sitting between them. The CDR3 here is CASSRDAGANVLTF. The CDR3, as DNA: TGTGCCAGCAGTAGGGATGCCGGGGCCAACGTCCTGACTTTC.

This clonotype counts as medium-sized. The J gene is TRBJ1-1, the V gene TRBV29-1, with TRBD1 identical over 7 bases. The CDR3 length is 14 residues. Trimming took 0 bases from V and 4 from J; bases not matched to a gene: 5. The germline gives CDR1 SQVTM, CDR2 ANQGSEA. CDR3 DNA: TGCAGCGTTGAAGATCGGGACAGTAGCACTGAAGCTTTCTTT. Translated, it gives CSVEDRDSSTEAFF.

This clonotype was counted a few times. V and J are TRBV6-5 and TRBJ2-5; TRBD2 is a possible D gene (6 bases). The CDR3 is 14 amino acids. The germline V gene encodes CDR1 MNHEY and CDR2 SVGAGI. V lost 2 bases and J 5 bases, leaving 12 bases between the germline ends. CDR3 coding DNA: TGTGCCAGCAGTTACAGACGCCGGGGGGAGACCCAGTACTTC. Translating gives CASSYRRRGETQYF.

The chain recombines TRBV7-9 with TRBJ1-1, with D unclear. V lost 3 bases to trimming and J lost 3 bases, with 5 bases between them. Germline V gene data show CDR1 as SEHNR and CDR2 as FQNEAQ (reference sequence). The CDR3 has 12 residues. CDR3 sequence reads: CASSFGYTEAFF. The CDR3 bases are TGTGCCAGCAGCTTCGGTTACACTGAAGCTTTCTTT.